The 14 T cell receptor beta chains below all came from one sample that was sequenced in a study of Tregs in tolerant kidney transplant recipients. The assay was immunoSEQ multiplex PCR, and TCRdb's table has in-frame clones only and misses some. The sample has about 66,000 clones, roughly 90% seen once; the top ten hold approximately 11%. The sequencing here drew on CD8+ T cells from blood, taken before the transplant. These receptors originate from a human donor who received a combined kidney and bone marrow transplant.

V gene TRBV7-3 combines with J gene TRBJ1-3; no clear D. The germline V and J ends were trimmed by 5 bases and 0 bases, with 11 bases remaining between them. Germline CDR1 is SGHTA and CDR2 is FQGTGA. The CDR3 is made up of 15 amino acids. The CDR3 protein is CASSSDGTSGNTIYF. In DNA, the CDR3 is TGTGCCAGCAGCAGCGACGGAACCTCTGGAAACACCATATATTTT.

The rearrangement uses TRBV7-9 and TRBJ2-7; 11 bases line up with TRBD1. Germline CDR1 and CDR2: SEHNR and FQNEAQ (reference sequence). V trimming: 5 bases; J trimming: 2 bases; junction bases outside the gene matches: 8. This CDR3 has 16 residues. CDR3 in amino acids: CASSTDQGQGAYEQYF. Here the CDR3 DNA reads TGTGCCAGCAGCACAGACCAGGGACAGGGGGCCTACGAGCAGTACTTC.

This clone was detected only once. The gene calls are TRBV2 and TRBJ2-1; D ambiguous. Germline lookup yields CDR1 SNHLY and CDR2 FYNNEI. This CDR3 region has 15 residues. Deletions cut 7 bases from V and 0 bases from J, with 13 bases between. CDR3 in amino acids: CASTLTPDSYNEQFF. In DNA form, the CDR3 reads TGTGCCAGCACCCTGACTCCTGACTCCTACAATGAGCAGTTCTTC.

V is TRBV18 and J is TRBJ1-4, with 9 bases fitting TRBD1. Germline assignment: CDR1 KGHSH and CDR2 LQKENI. The V segment lost 6 bases and the J segment 5 bases; nucleotides outside the gene matches: 7. The CDR3 is made up of 15 amino acids. The CDR3 sequence: CASSWDRVENEKLFF. CDR3 coding DNA: TGTGCCAGCTCCTGGGACAGGGTCGAGAATGAAAAACTGTTTTTT.

This chain connects TRBV19 to TRBJ1-1, with 8 positions matching TRBD1. Germline V gives CDR1 LNHDA, CDR2 SQIVND (reference sequence). The CDR3 length is 12 residues. Trimming removed 5 bases from V and 5 bases from J; junction bases left unmatched: 1. In nucleotides, the CDR3 is TGTGCCAGTAGTCAGGGGGCGACTGAAGCTTTCTTT. Translating gives CASSQGATEAFF.

This rearrangement joins TRBV5-6 to TRBJ1-2; no definite D call. Between the trimmed V and J ends, which lost 1 base and 7 bases, there was a span of 14 bases. Germline loops: CDR1 SGHDT, CDR2 YYEEEE. This CDR3 contains 14 residues. The CDR3 loop reads CASSLYTLGGGYTF. CDR3 DNA sequence: TGTGCCAGCAGCTTGTATACCCTCGGAGGTGGCTACACCTTC.

The V call is TRBV4-1, the J call TRBJ2-4, with 8 bases that match TRBD1. The CDR3 runs to 15 residues. Per germline, CDR1 MGHRA and CDR2 YSYEKL. V lost 1 base and J lost 6; bases outside the gene matches: 5. CDR3 nucleotide sequence: TGCGCCAGCAGCCAAGGGTCCAGGGGGCTAAACATTCAGTACTTC. Amino acids: CASSQGSRGLNIQYF.

The chain uses TRBV9 and TRBJ2-7; the match to TRBD1 covers 7 bases. The length of the CDR3 is 13 residues. Germline CDR1 and CDR2: SGDLS and YYNGEE. The junction had 6 bases not matched to a gene; V was cut back by 4 bases and J by 5 bases. DNA for the CDR3: TGTGCCAGCAGCAAGACAGGGTCCCACGAGCAGTACTTC. It specifies CASSKTGSHEQYF.

The genes are TRBV27 and TRBJ2-7, with 7 bases lining up with TRBD1. Trimming at V came to 2 bases and at J to 7 bases, leaving 11 bases not matched to a gene. The germline gives CDR1 MNHEY, CDR2 SMNVEV (reference sequence). The CDR3 spans 15 residues. CDR3 bases: TGTGCCAGCAGTTTAGATAACAGGGGCCAATGGGAGCAGTACTTC. It encodes CASSLDNRGQWEQYF.

The chain combines TRBV28 with TRBJ2-7; 9 positions match TRBD1. V lost 3 bases to trimming and J lost 1 base; unmatched junction nucleotides: 4. Germline V gene lookup returns CDR1 MDHEN and CDR2 SYDVKM. CDR3 size: 15 residues. The DNA of the CDR3 is TGTGCCAGCAGTTTTAAGGACAGGGGATCCTACGAGCAGTACTTC. As protein: CASSFKDRGSYEQYF.

This chain connects TRBV19 to TRBJ1-1; 10 nucleotides align to TRBD1. CDR3 size: 15 residues. Germline V gene data show CDR1 as LNHDA and CDR2 as SQIVND (reference sequence). J was trimmed by 1 base and V by 5 bases; bases with no gene match: 4. CDR3 protein: CASSPTGGGNTEAFF. The DNA of the CDR3 is TGTGCCAGTAGTCCGACAGGGGGCGGGAACACTGAAGCTTTCTTT. Full variable domain (rest looked up from reference TRBV19 and TRBJ1-1): DGGITQSPKYLFRKEGQNVTLSCEQNLNHDAMYWYRQDPGQGLRLIYYSQIVNDFQKGDIAEGYSVSREKKESFPLTVTSAQKNPTAFYLCASSPTGGGNTEAFFGQGTRLTVV.

The chain is built from TRBV5-1 and TRBJ2-2; possibly TRBD1 for D (5 bases). Germline V gene data show CDR1 as SGHRS and CDR2 as YFSETQ. The CDR3 is 13 residues long. Trimming removed 2 bases at V and 6 bases at J, with 8 bases between. CDR3 loop: CASSLDSPGELFF. The CDR3, as DNA: TGCGCCAGCAGCTTAGACAGCCCCGGGGAGCTGTTTTTT. The full variable domain, in which reference TRBV5-1 and TRBJ2-2 provide the parts outside the CDR3, is KAGVTQTPRYLIKTRGQQVTLSCSPISGHRSVSWYQQTPGQGLQFLFEYFSETQRNKGNFPGRFSGRQFSNSRSEMNVSTLELGDSALYLCASSLDSPGELFFGEGSRLTVL.

V and J are TRBV19 and TRBJ1-2, with D possibly matching TRBD1 (6 bases). The length of the CDR3 is 16 residues. Trimming removed 3 bases at V and 8 bases at J, with 22 bases between. Germline CDR1 LNHDA, CDR2 SQIVND (reference sequence). CDR3 in amino acids: CASSMAAGRGSSGYTF. The CDR3 region has the DNA TGTGCCAGTAGTATGGCCGCAGGGAGGGGGAGCTCCGGCTACACCTTC. The whole variable domain, filled in from reference TRBV19 and TRBJ1-2, reads DGGITQSPKYLFRKEGQNVTLSCEQNLNHDAMYWYRQDPGQGLRLIYYSQIVNDFQKGDIAEGYSVSREKKESFPLTVTSAQKNPTAFYLCASSMAAGRGSSGYTFGSGTRLTVV.

This chain links TRBV9 with TRBJ2-2, with 8 bases aligning to TRBD1. Germline CDR1 reads SGDLS; CDR2 reads YYNGEE. The CDR3 sequence is 17 residues long. With V trimmed by 2 bases and J by 3 bases, 9 bases remained unmatched. CDR3 in amino acids: CASSVSGGSPYTGELFF. CDR3 DNA: TGTGCCAGCAGCGTCTCAGGGGGCTCCCCTTACACCGGGGAGCTGTTTTTT. The full variable domain, completed using reference TRBV9 and TRBJ2-2, is DSGVTQTPKHLITATGQRVTLRCSPRSGDLSVYWYQQSLDQGLQFLIQYYNGEERAKGNILERFSAQQFPDLHSELNLSSLELGDSALYFCASSVSGGSPYTGELFFGEGSRLTVL.